The 15 T cell receptor beta chains reported below all come from one sample, sequenced in a study of shared clonotypes between healthy human individuals. Cells designated naive CD8 were CD45RO-negative and were positively selected for CCR7, with terminally differentiated effector memory CD45RA+ cells excluded. Sequencing was performed with immunoSEQ multiplex PCR; in TCRdb, only in-frame clones are kept and a portion is missing. Found here are a few million clones, 80% to 95% of them singletons; the top ten hold around 1.8%. Sequencing was carried out using naive CD8+ T cells from PBMCs. The source is a man younger than 30 in good health. Some clones in this sample may be carry-over from other donors' samples.

V gene TRBV27 combines with J gene TRBJ1-3, with D unclear. Looked up from germline, CDR1 is MNHEY and CDR2 is SMNVEV (reference sequence). The CDR3 runs 14 residues. V was shortened by 5 bases and J by 0 bases, with 8 bases between the two germline ends. CDR3 nucleotide sequence: TGTGCCAGCAGTCACAGCAACTCTGGAAACACCATATATTTT. This gives the protein CASSHSNSGNTIYF.

The chain employs TRBV9 and TRBJ1-1; D call uncertain. The CDR3 spans 14 residues. The germline V gene has CDR1 SGDLS and CDR2 YYNGEE. The germline V and J ends were trimmed by 4 bases and 4 bases, with 14 bases remaining between them. The CDR3 coding sequence is TGTGCCAGCAGCCCCAGTGGGAGGACCACTGAAGCTTTCTTT. Protein sequence: CASSPSGRTTEAFF.

V usage is TRBV4-3 and J usage is TRBJ2-3, with D tentatively TRBD1 (6 bases). Trimming took off 3 bases at V and 4 bases at J, with 14 bases between the two ends. The CDR3 is made up of 15 amino acids. Germline V gene lookup returns CDR1 LGHNA and CDR2 YSLEER. The CDR3, as DNA: TGCGCCAGCAGCCACGCCGGACAGAGACCAGATACGCAGTATTTT. Translation gives CASSHAGQRPDTQYF.

Turning to this clone: In the same sample, other DNA sequences code for this CDR3. The chain recombines TRBV7-8 with TRBJ2-7; a possible D gene is TRBD2 (5 bases). The V end lost 2 bases, the J end lost 3 bases, and 8 bases lay between the germline ends. This CDR3 region has 13 residues. CDR1 is SGHVS, CDR2 FQNEAQ, per germline. This chain's CDR3 is CASSLRRDYEQYF. For the CDR3, the DNA is TGTGCCAGCAGCTTAAGACGGGACTACGAGCAGTACTTC. The variable domain in full, with the rest retrieved from reference TRBV7-8 and TRBJ2-7, is GAGVSQSPRYKVAKRGQDVALRCDPISGHVSLFWYQQALGQGPEFLTYFQNEAQLDKSGLPSDRFFAERPEGSVSTLKIQRTQQEDSAVYLCASSLRRDYEQYFGPGTRLTVT.

The chain carries TRBV29-1 and TRBJ1-1; maybe TRBD1 (5 bases). The CDR3 is 13 amino acids. Deletions cut 7 bases from V and 0 bases from J, with 12 bases between. The germline CDR1 and CDR2 sequences are SQVTM and ANQGSEA. CDR3 residues: CSGAGGLNTEAFF. The CDR3 bases are TGCAGCGGCGCCGGGGGATTGAACACTGAAGCTTTCTTT.

V gene TRBV15 combines with J gene TRBJ2-7; 9 positions match TRBD1. With 3 bases clipped from V and 5 bases from J, the junction kept 2 bases outside the gene matches. The CDR3 extends over 13 amino acids. The V gene's germline CDR1 is LNHNV and CDR2 YYDKDF (reference sequence). The chain's CDR3 is CATSRGTGNEQYF. The CDR3 DNA sequence: TGTGCCACCAGCAGGGGGACAGGGAACGAGCAGTACTTC.

This chain joins TRBV15 and TRBJ2-7, with D possibly matching TRBD2 (7 bases). CDR3 size: 15 residues. The germline CDR1 and CDR2 sequences are LNHNV and YYDKDF (reference sequence). With 3 bases removed from V and 2 bases from J, the gap between germline ends came to 14 bases. In DNA, the CDR3 is TGTGCCACCAGCAGCTACAGGGAGGGGGCCTACGAGCAGTACTTC. Amino acid sequence: CATSSYREGAYEQYF.

V usage is TRBV27 and J usage is TRBJ2-5; D is perhaps TRBD2 (5 bases). The CDR3 sequence is 15 residues long. The germline V gene has CDR1 MNHEY and CDR2 SMNVEV (reference sequence). Between the trimmed V and J ends, which lost 2 bases and 2 bases, there was a span of 12 bases. Here the CDR3 reads CASSLTKGDQETQYF. In DNA form, the CDR3 reads TGTGCCAGCAGTTTAACTAAGGGAGATCAAGAGACCCAGTACTTC.

This chain joins TRBV6-1 and TRBJ1-2; tentatively, D is TRBD1 (5 bases). This CDR3 has 16 residues. Germline-derived CDR1 and CDR2 are MNHNS and SASEGT. V gave up 3 bases and J gave up 2 bases, with 16 bases separating them. CDR3 sequence (DNA): TGTGCCAGCAGTGACCGTGTAGGGACGACAAACTATGGCTACACCTTC. Its translation: CASSDRVGTTNYGYTF.

The chain links TRBV9 to TRBJ1-1; D is unclear. Trimming stripped 4 bases from V and 0 bases from J, with 16 bases between. The length of the CDR3 is 16 residues. Germline CDR1 is SGDLS and CDR2 is YYNGEE. The CDR3 sequence: CASSPGPQVMNTEAFF. The CDR3 DNA follows: TGTGCCAGCAGCCCCGGCCCCCAGGTTATGAACACTGAAGCTTTCTTT. Full variable domain (rest looked up from reference TRBV9 and TRBJ1-1): DSGVTQTPKHLITATGQRVTLRCSPRSGDLSVYWYQQSLDQGLQFLIQYYNGEERAKGNILERFSAQQFPDLHSELNLSSLELGDSALYFCASSPGPQVMNTEAFFGQGTRLTVV.

This chain connects TRBV21-1 to TRBJ2-3; the table names TRBD1, a call not compared with the DNA. TRBV21-1 is a known pseudogene. There are 15 residues in the CDR3. CDR3 nucleotide sequence: TGTGCCAGCAGCACAGGGGACACGGTCGCAGATACGCAGTATTTT. As protein: CASSTGDTVADTQYF.

This chain connects TRBV7-8 to TRBJ2-3; D may be TRBD1 (6 bases). The CDR3 sequence is 14 residues long. From germline, CDR1 is SGHVS and CDR2 FQNEAQ. Trimming stripped 3 bases from V and 4 bases from J, with 11 bases between. DNA for the CDR3: TGTGCCAGCAGCTTTCCCAGACAGGCAGATACGCAGTATTTT. Translated, it gives CASSFPRQADTQYF.

V is TRBV27 and J is TRBJ2-7; 11 positions match TRBD2. Germline trimming cut 5 bases from V and 5 bases from J; bases unmatched to any gene: 8. This CDR3 has 15 amino acids. Germline CDR1 reads MNHEY; CDR2 reads SMNVEV (reference sequence). CDR3 sequence reads: CASSLSTSGVHEQYF. CDR3 DNA: TGTGCCAGCAGTCTCTCGACTAGCGGGGTCCACGAGCAGTACTTC.

V is TRBV4-2 and J is TRBJ2-1, with 8 bases that match TRBD2. Trimming at V came to 0 bases and at J to 9 bases, leaving 7 bases not matched to a gene. CDR3 length: 15 residues. CDR1 is LGHNA and CDR2 is YNFKEQ in the germline V gene. CDR3: CASSQDWGSGIEQFF. CDR3 nucleotide sequence: TGTGCCAGCAGCCAAGATTGGGGTAGCGGGATTGAGCAGTTCTTC.

This chain uses TRBV13 with TRBJ2-2; the D is unclear. The germline gives CDR1 PRHDT, CDR2 FYEKMQ (reference sequence). V was cut by 4 bases and J by 4 bases, with 4 bases left in between. CDR3 length: 12 amino acids. The CDR3 reads CASSYFTGELFF. The CDR3 coding sequence is TGTGCCAGCAGCTACTTCACCGGGGAGCTGTTTTTT. Supplemented by reference TRBV13 and TRBJ2-2, the full variable domain reads AAGVIQSPRHLIKEKRETATLKCYPIPRHDTVYWYQQGPGQDPQFLISFYEKMQSDKGSIPDRFSAQQFSDYHSELNMSSLELGDSALYFCASSYFTGELFFGEGSRLTVL.